The rows below give T cell receptor beta chains drawn from one sample of a study of control samples from healthy donors and cancer patients. Clones were sequenced by immunoSEQ multiplex PCR, and TCRdb holds only the in-frame ones, with some missing. The repertoire holds around 140,000 clones, with under 90% as singletons. Input material: PBMCs. These receptors all come from a man between 45 and 60 years old with head and neck cancer. The CDR3 runs from the conserved cysteine through the conserved F or W. D genes are given only for firm matches. Clone size is given for some rows only: seen once, a few or many times, or a class if the clone is expanded.

J: TRBJ1-2
V: TRBV30
size: .
D: TRBD1
CDR3: CAWSEGAFGYTF
DNA: TGTGCCTGGAGTGAGGGGGCATTTGGCTACACCTTC

J: TRBJ2-7
V: TRBV18
size: .
D: TRBD2
CDR3: CASSPPLADEQYF
DNA: TGTGCCAGCTCACCTCCACTAGCGGACGAGCAGTACTTC

J: TRBJ1-2
V: TRBV4-1
size: .
D: TRBD1
CDR3: CASSQGSGGNYGYTF
DNA: TGCGCCAGCAGCCAAGGTTCAGGGGGCAACTATGGCTACACCTTC

J: TRBJ1-1
V: TRBV27
size: .
D: .
CDR3: CASSLSGGAEAFF
DNA: TGTGCCAGCAGTTTAAGTGGCGGAGCTGAAGCTTTCTTT

J: TRBJ2-5
V: TRBV21-1
size: .
D: .
CDR3: CASTPDTPPGETQYF
DNA: TGTGCCAGCACTCCCGACACGCCCCCAGGAGAGACCCAGTACTTC

J: TRBJ2-7
V: TRBV7-2
size: .
D: .
CDR3: CASSLVSSRTYEQYF
DNA: TGTGCCAGCAGCTTAGTCTCATCCAGGACCTACGAGCAGTACTTC

J: TRBJ2-7
V: TRBV29-1
size: .
D: TRBD1
CDR3: CSVPGTDSREQYF
DNA: TGCAGCGTCCCCGGGACAGACTCCCGGGAGCAGTACTTC

J: TRBJ1-5
V: TRBV6-5
size: .
D: .
CDR3: CASSWELGQPQHF
DNA: TGTGCCAGCAGTTGGGAACTGGGTCAGCCCCAGCATTTT

J: TRBJ2-1
V: TRBV30
size: once
D: .
CDR3: CARRDPGKGQFF
DNA: TGTGCCCGCCGGGACCCCGGGAAGGGGCAGTTCTTC

J: TRBJ2-1
V: TRBV4-1
size: .
D: TRBD2
CDR3: CASSPRSSGDYNEQFF
DNA: TGCGCCAGCAGCCCCAGGTCTAGCGGGGATTACAATGAGCAGTTCTTC

J: TRBJ2-1
V: TRBV11-3
size: .
D: TRBD2
CDR3: CASSLGGLSSYNEQFF
DNA: TGTGCCAGCAGCTTGGGAGGGTTGAGCTCCTACAATGAGCAGTTCTTC

J: TRBJ2-7
V: TRBV19
size: .
D: TRBD2
CDR3: CASSMTSGSDEQYF
DNA: TGTGCCAGTAGTATGACTAGCGGGAGTGACGAGCAGTACTTC

J: TRBJ2-7
V: TRBV19
size: once
D: TRBD1
CDR3: CASRVTGANYEQYF
DNA: TGTGCCAGTAGAGTGACAGGGGCCAACTACGAGCAGTACTTC

J: TRBJ2-3
V: TRBV11-2
size: .
D: .
CDR3: CASSLEGGPDTQYF
DNA: TGTGCCAGCAGCTTAGAGGGCGGGCCAGATACGCAGTATTTT

J: TRBJ1-2
V: TRBV6-5
size: .
D: .
CDR3: CASRKDGNPYGYTF
DNA: TGTGCCAGCAGGAAGGACGGTAACCCCTATGGCTACACCTTC

J: TRBJ2-5
V: TRBV24-1
size: .
D: .
CDR3: CAPREETQYF
DNA: TGTGCCCCCCGGGAAGAGACCCAGTACTTC

J: TRBJ2-7
V: TRBV27
size: once
D: TRBD2
CDR3: CASSDTWTRSGTYEQYF
DNA: TGTGCCAGCAGTGATACCTGGACTAGAAGCGGGACCTACGAGCAGTACTTC

J: TRBJ2-3
V: TRBV19
size: .
D: TRBD1
CDR3: CASTSQGARGTDTQYF
DNA: TGTGCCAGTACCTCTCAGGGGGCGCGGGGCACAGATACGCAGTATTTT

J: TRBJ1-1
V: TRBV6-1
size: once
D: TRBD1
CDR3: CASSDRGSEAFF
DNA: TGTGCCAGCAGTGACAGGGGGAGTGAAGCTTTCTTT

J: TRBJ2-7
V: TRBV7-6
size: .
D: .
CDR3: CASGAFPYEQYF
DNA: TGTGCCAGCGGGGCATTTCCCTACGAGCAGTACTTC

J: TRBJ1-4
V: TRBV9
size: .
D: TRBD1
CDR3: CASSVGTGISVGKLFF
DNA: TGTGCCAGCAGCGTGGGGACAGGGATATCGGTGGGGAAACTGTTTTTT

J: TRBJ2-2
V: TRBV18
size: .
D: .
CDR3: CASSLLTAGELFF
DNA: TGTGCCAGCTCACTACTCACAGCCGGGGAGCTGTTTTTT

J: TRBJ1-1
V: TRBV5-1
size: .
D: TRBD1
CDR3: CASSSQGDGSEAFF
DNA: TGCGCCAGCAGCTCACAGGGGGATGGCTCTGAAGCTTTCTTT

J: TRBJ2-3
V: TRBV3-1/TRBV3-2
size: .
D: .
CDR3: CASSQGPVTDTQYF
DNA: TGTGCCAGCAGCCAAGGCCCGGTCACAGATACGCAGTATTTT

J: TRBJ2-2
V: TRBV7-2
size: .
D: .
CDR3: CASSLNPGERSRELFF
DNA: TGTGCCAGCAGCTTAAACCCGGGGGAGCGGAGCCGGGAGCTGTTTTTT

J: TRBJ1-2
V: TRBV19
size: .
D: TRBD1
CDR3: CASNGWIQGAYGYTF
DNA: TGTGCCAGTAATGGTTGGATACAGGGGGCTTATGGCTACACCTTC

J: TRBJ1-2
V: TRBV28
size: .
D: .
CDR3: CASSSGDTGYGYTF
DNA: TGTGCCAGCAGTTCGGGGGACACCGGGTATGGCTACACCTTC

J: TRBJ1-2
V: TRBV7-9
size: few
D: TRBD1
CDR3: CASSLDGTDYGYTF
DNA: TGTGCCAGCAGCTTAGATGGGACAGACTATGGCTACACCTTC

J: TRBJ2-7
V: TRBV10-3
size: .
D: .
CDR3: CAISEPTYSSYEQYF
DNA: TGTGCCATCAGTGAGCCCACGTACAGCTCCTACGAGCAGTACTTC

J: TRBJ1-3
V: TRBV7-9
size: .
D: .
CDR3: CASSLAGGPSSGNTIYF
DNA: TGTGCCAGCAGCTTAGCGGGGGGACCCAGCTCTGGAAACACCATATATTTT

J: TRBJ2-3
V: TRBV5-4
size: .
D: .
CDR3: CASSTGTSSLTDTQYF
DNA: TGTGCCAGCAGCACCGGGACAAGTAGCCTCACAGATACGCAGTATTTT

J: TRBJ1-4
V: TRBV15
size: .
D: .
CDR3: CATSRGRGTNEKLFF
DNA: TGTGCCACCAGCAGGGGCCGGGGGACTAATGAAAAACTGTTTTTT

J: TRBJ2-3
V: TRBV29-1
size: .
D: TRBD2
CDR3: CSVQRGTTDTQYF
DNA: TGCAGCGTTCAGCGGGGGACCACAGATACGCAGTATTTT

J: TRBJ2-2
V: TRBV24-1
size: .
D: .
CDR3: CATSDLRDTGELFF
DNA: TGTGCCACCAGTGATTTGCGCGACACCGGGGAGCTGTTTTTT

J: TRBJ2-7
V: TRBV4-1
size: few
D: .
CDR3: CASSHRTASSYEQYF
DNA: TGCGCCAGCAGCCATAGGACGGCTAGCTCCTACGAGCAGTACTTC

J: TRBJ2-7
V: TRBV7-2
size: once
D: .
CDR3: CASSYLYEQYF
DNA: TGTGCCAGCAGCTACCTCTACGAGCAGTACTTC

J: TRBJ2-5
V: TRBV10-3
size: .
D: TRBD2
CDR3: CAIGARYSGSQETQYF
DNA: TGTGCCATCGGAGCCCGTTATAGCGGGTCTCAAGAGACCCAGTACTTC

J: TRBJ2-5
V: TRBV5-1
size: .
D: TRBD2
CDR3: CASSSKTSGTAQETQYF
DNA: TGCGCCAGCAGCTCGAAAACTAGCGGGACCGCTCAAGAGACCCAGTACTTC

J: TRBJ2-1
V: TRBV5-1
size: .
D: TRBD2
CDR3: CASSELAGGGNEQFF
DNA: TGCGCCAGCAGCGAACTAGCGGGAGGAGGGAATGAGCAGTTCTTC

J: TRBJ1-6
V: TRBV25-1
size: few
D: .
CDR3: CASSRRDDSPLHF
DNA: TGTGCCAGCAGTAGGCGGGACGATTCACCCCTCCACTTT

J: TRBJ2-1
V: TRBV7-9
size: .
D: TRBD1
CDR3: CASSKDRGNEQFF
DNA: TGTGCCAGCAGCAAGGACAGGGGAAATGAGCAGTTCTTC

J: TRBJ2-7
V: TRBV27
size: .
D: .
CDR3: CASSPRGGRVLYEQYF
DNA: TGTGCCAGCAGTCCCAGGGGGGGGCGGGTTCTCTACGAGCAGTACTTC